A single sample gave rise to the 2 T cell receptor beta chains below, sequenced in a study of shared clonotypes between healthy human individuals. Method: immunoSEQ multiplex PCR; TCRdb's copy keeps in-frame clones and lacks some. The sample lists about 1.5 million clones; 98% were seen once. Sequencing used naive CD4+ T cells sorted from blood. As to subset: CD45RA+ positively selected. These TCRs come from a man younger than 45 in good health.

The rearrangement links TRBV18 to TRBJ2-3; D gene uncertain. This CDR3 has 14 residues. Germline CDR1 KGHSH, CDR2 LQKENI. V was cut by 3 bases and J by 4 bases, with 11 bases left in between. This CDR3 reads CASSPLRGPDTQYF. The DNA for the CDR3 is TGTGCCAGCTCACCGCTCCGTGGCCCAGATACGCAGTATTTT.

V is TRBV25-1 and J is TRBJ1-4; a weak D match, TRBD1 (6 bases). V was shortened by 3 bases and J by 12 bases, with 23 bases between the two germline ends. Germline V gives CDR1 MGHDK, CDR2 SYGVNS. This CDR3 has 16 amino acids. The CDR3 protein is CASSEGTGALTEELFF. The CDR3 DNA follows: TGTGCCAGCAGTGAGGGAACGGGGGCCCTTACTGAGGAACTGTTTTTT.